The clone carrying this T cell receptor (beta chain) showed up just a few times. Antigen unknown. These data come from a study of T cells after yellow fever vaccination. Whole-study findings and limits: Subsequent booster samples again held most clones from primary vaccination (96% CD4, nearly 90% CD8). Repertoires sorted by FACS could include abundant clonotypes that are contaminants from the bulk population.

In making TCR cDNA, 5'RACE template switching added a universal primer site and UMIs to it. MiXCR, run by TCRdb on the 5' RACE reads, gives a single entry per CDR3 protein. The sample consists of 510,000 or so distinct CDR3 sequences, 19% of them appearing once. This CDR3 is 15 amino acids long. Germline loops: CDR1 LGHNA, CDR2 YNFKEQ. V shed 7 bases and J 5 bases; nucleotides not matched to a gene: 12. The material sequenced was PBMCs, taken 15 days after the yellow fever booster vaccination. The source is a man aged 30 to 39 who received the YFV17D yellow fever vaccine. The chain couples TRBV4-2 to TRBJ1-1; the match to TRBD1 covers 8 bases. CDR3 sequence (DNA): TGTGCCAGCACCGACGCAGGGGGCGCGGGGACTGAAGCTTTCTTT. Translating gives CASTDAGGAGTEAFF.